This T cell receptor beta chain comes out of a study of lymphopenia after photon versus proton radiotherapy. Note on this clone: Its antigen is currently unknown.

Libraries were prepared by immunoSEQ multiplex PCR; TCRdb keeps only in-frame clonotypes and omits some of them. The table has over 9,500 clones, about 85% seen once. This CDR3 spans 13 amino acids. The V end was cut by 0 bases, the J end by 7 bases, with 11 bases between. Germline-derived CDR1 and CDR2 are SGHNT and YYREEE (reference sequence). General study results and limits: Post-nadir TCR diversity decline inversely tracked overall survival among those who died. Relative stability marked proton patients; photon patients lost diversity and naive cells. After the lymphocyte nadir, photon-treated repertoires showed oligoclonal expansion, especially of CD8+ Temra cells.

This clonotype was obtained from a man between 60 and 70 years old with pancreatic cancer. The material was peripheral blood, obtained from a patient treated with photon-based radiotherapy. The chain has TRBV5-4 and TRBJ2-7; D remains ambiguous. The CDR3 here is CASSLESFGEQYF. DNA for the CDR3: TGTGCCAGCAGCTTGGAGTCCTTCGGTGAGCAGTACTTC. The full variable domain, its missing parts supplied by reference TRBV5-4 and TRBJ2-7, is ETGVTQSPTHLIKTRGQQVTLRCSSQSGHNTVSWYQQALGQGPQFIFQYYREEENGRGNFPPRFSGLQFPNYSSELNVNALELDDSALYLCASSLESFGEQYFGPGTRLTVT.